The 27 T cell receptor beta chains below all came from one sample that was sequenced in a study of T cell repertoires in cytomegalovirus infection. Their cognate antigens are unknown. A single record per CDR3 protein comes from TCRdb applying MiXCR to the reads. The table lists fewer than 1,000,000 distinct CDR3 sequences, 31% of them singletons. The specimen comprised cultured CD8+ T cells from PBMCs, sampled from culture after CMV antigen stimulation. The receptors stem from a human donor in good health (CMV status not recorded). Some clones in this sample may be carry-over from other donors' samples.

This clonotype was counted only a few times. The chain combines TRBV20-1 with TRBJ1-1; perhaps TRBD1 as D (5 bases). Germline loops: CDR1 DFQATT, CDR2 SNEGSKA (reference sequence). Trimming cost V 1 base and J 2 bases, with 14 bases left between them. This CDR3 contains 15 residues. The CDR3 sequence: CSARVGRERNTEAFF. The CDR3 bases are TGCAGTGCTAGAGTGGGCAGGGAAAGAAACACTGAAGCTTTCTTT.

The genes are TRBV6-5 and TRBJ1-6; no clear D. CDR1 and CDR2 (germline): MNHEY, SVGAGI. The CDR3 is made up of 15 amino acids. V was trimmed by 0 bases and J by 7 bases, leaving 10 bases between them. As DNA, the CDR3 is TGTGCCAGCAGTTACTCCGTCCTGATGAATTCACCCCTCCACTTT. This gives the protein CASSYSVLMNSPLHF.

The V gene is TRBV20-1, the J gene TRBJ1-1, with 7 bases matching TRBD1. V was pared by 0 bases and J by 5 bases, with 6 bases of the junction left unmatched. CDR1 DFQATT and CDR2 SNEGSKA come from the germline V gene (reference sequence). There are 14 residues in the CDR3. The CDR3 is CSARDHQGGTEAFF. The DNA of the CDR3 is TGCAGTGCTAGAGATCACCAGGGGGGGACTGAAGCTTTCTTT.

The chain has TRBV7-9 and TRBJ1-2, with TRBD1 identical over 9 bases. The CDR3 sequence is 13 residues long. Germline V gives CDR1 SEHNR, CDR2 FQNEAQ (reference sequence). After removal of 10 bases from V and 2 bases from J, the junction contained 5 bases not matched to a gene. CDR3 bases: TGTGCCACCTTACAGGGGGCCAACTATGGCTACACCTTC. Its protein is CATLQGANYGYTF. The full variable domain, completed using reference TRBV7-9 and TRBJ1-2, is DTGVSQNPRHKITKRGQNVTFRCDPISEHNRLYWYRQTLGQGPEFLTYFQNEAQLEKSRLLSDRFSAERPKGSFSTLEIQRTEQGDSAMYLCATLQGANYGYTFGSGTRLTVV.

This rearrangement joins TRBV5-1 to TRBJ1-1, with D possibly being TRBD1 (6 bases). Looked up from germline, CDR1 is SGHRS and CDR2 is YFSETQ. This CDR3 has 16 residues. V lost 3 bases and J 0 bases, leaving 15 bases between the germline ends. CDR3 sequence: CASSSKPGHLNTEAFF. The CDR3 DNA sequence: TGCGCCAGCAGCTCTAAGCCGGGACACCTGAACACTGAAGCTTTCTTT.

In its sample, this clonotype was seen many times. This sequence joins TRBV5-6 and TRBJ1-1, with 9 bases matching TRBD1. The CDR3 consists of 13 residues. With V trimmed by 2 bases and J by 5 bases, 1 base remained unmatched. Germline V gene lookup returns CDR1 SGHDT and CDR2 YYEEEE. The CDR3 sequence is CASSFGTGTEAFF. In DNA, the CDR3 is TGTGCCAGCAGCTTTGGGACAGGGACTGAAGCTTTCTTT.

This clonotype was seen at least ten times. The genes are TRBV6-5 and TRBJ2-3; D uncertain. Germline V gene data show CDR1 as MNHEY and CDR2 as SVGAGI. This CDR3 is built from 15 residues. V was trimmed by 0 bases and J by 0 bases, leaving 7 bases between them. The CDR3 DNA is TGTGCCAGCAGTTACTCTCTGGGTAGCACAGATACGCAGTATTTT. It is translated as CASSYSLGSTDTQYF.

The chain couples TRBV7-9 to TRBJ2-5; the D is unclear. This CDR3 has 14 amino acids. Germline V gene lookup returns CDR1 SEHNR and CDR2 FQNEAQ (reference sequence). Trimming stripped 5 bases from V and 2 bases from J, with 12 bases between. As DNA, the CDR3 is TGTGCCAGCAGCAAAGGCGTGCAACAAGAGACCCAGTACTTC. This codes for CASSKGVQQETQYF.

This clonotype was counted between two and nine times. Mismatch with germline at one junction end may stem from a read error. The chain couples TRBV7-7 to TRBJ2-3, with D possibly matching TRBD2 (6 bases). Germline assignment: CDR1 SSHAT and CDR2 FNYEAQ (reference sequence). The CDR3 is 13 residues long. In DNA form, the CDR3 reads TGTGCTAGCAGCACACTAGCAAAAGATACGCAGTATTTT. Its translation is CASSTLAKDTQYF.

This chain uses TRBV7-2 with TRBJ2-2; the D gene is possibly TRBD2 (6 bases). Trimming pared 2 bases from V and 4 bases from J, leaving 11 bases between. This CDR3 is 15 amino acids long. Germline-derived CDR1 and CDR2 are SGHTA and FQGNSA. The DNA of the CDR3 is TGTGCCAGCAGCTTATTGGGGGGTAGCACCGGGGAGCTGTTTTTT. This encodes CASSLLGGSTGELFF.

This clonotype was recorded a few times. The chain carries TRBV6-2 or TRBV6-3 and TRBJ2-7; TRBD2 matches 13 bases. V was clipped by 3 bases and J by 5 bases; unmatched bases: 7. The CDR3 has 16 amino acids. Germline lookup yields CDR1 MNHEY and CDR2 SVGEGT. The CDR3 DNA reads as TGTGCCAGCAGTTATGGCCCACTAGCGGGGGGGCACGAGCAGTACGTC. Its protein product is CASSYGPLAGGHEQYV.

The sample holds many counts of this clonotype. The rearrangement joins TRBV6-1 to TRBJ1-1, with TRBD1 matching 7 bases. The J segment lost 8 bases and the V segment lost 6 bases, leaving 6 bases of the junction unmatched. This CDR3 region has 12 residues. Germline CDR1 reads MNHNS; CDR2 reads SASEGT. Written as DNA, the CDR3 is TGTGCCAGCAGCCTGGGACAGCTGGAAGCTTTCTTT. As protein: CASSLGQLEAFF.

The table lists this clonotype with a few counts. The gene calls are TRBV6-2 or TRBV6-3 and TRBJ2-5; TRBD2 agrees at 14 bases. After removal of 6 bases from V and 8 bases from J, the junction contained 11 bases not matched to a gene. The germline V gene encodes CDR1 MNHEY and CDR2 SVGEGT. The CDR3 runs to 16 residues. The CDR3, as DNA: TGTGCCAGCAGCCTCCACGGACTAGCGGGGGGCCTTACCCAGTACTTC. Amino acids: CASSLHGLAGGLTQYF.

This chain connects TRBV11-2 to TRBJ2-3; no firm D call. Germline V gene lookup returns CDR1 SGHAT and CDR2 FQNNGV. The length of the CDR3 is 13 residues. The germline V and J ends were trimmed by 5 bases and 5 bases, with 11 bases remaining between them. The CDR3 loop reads CASSPRTRDTQYF. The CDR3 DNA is TGTGCCAGCAGCCCGAGGACGAGAGATACGCAGTATTTT.

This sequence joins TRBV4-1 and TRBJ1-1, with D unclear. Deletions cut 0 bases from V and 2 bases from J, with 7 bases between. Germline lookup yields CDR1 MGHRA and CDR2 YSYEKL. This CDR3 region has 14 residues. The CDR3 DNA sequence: TGCGCCAGCAGCCAAGAGGCGCTCAACACTGAAGCTTTCTTT. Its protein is CASSQEALNTEAFF.

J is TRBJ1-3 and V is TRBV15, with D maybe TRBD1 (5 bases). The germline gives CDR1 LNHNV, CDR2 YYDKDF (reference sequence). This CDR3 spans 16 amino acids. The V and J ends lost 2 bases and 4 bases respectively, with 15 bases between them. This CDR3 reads CATSRNTQGPGNTIYF. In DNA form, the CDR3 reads TGTGCCACCAGCAGAAATACCCAGGGACCGGGAAACACCATATATTTT.

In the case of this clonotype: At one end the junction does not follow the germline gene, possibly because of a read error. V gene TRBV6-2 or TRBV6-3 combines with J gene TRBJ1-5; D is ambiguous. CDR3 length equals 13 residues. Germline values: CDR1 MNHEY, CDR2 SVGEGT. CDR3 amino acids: CASSYGSNKPQHF. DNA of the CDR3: TGTGCCAGCAGTTACGGGAGCAATAAGCCCCAGCATTTT.

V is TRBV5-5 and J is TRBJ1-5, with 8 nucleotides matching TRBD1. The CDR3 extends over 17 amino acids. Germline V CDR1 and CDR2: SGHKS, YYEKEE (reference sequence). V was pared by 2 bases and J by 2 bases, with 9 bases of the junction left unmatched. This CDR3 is CASSLLGQGAGNQPQHF. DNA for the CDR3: TGTGCCAGCAGCTTACTTGGGCAGGGGGCGGGCAATCAGCCCCAGCATTTT.

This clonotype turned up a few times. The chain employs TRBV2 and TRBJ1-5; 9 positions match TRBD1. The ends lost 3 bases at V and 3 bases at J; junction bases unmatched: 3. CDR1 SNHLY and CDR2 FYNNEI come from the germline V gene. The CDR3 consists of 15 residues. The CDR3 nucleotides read TGTGCCAGCAGTGATGGGGACAGGGACAATCAGCCCCAGCATTTT. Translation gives CASSDGDRDNQPQHF.

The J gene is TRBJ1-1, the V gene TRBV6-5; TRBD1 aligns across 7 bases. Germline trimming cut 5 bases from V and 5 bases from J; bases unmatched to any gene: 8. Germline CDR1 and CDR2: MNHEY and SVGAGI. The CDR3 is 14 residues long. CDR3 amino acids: CASSGDSLGTEAFF. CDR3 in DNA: TGTGCCAGCAGTGGGGACAGTCTGGGGACTGAAGCTTTCTTT.

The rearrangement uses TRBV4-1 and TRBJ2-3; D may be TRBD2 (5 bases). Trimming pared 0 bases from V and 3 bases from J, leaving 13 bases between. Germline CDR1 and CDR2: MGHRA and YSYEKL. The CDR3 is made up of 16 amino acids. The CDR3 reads CASSQEEDPYTDTQYF. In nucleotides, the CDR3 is TGCGCCAGCAGCCAAGAGGAGGATCCATATACAGATACGCAGTATTTT.

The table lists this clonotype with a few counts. The CDR3, as DNA: TGTGCCAGCAGTGCCCTGACAGGGATAGACGACAATGAGCAGTTCTTC. It encodes CASSALTGIDDNEQFF. This chain links TRBV28 with TRBJ2-1; 7 bases align to TRBD1. V shed 5 bases, J shed 5 bases, and the junction held 12 bases outside the gene matches. CDR3 size: 16 residues. Germline assignment: CDR1 MDHEN and CDR2 SYDVKM.

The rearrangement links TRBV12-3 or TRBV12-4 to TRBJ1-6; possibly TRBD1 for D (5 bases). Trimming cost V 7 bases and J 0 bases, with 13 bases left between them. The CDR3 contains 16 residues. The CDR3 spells CASNPMGDSYNSPLHF. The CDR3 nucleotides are TGTGCCAGCAACCCGATGGGGGACTCCTATAATTCACCCCTCCACTTT.

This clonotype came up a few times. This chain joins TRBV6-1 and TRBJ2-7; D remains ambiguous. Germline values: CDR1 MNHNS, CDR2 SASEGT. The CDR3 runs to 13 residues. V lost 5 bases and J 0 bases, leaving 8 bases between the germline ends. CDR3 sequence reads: CASSTDVSYEQYV. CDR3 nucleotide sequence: TGTGCCAGCAGTACGGACGTCTCCTACGAGCAGTACGTC.

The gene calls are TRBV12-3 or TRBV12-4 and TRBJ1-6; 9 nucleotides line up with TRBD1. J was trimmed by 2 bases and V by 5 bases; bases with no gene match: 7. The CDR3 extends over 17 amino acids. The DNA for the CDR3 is TGTGCCAGCAGTATATACACAGGGGGCCCCTATAATTCACCCCTCCACTTT. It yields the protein CASSIYTGGPYNSPLHF.

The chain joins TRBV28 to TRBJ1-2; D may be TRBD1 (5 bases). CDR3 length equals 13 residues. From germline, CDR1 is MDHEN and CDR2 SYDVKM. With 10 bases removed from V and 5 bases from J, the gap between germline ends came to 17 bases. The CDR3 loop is CAIEGTDRYGYTF. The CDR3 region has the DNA TGTGCCATCGAAGGGACGGACCGTTATGGCTACACCTTC.

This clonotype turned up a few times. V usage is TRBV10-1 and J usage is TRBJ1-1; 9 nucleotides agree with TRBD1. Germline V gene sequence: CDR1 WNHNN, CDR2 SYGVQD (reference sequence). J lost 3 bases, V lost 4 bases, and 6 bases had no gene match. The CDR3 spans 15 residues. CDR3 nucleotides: TGCGCCAGCAGTGGACGGGACAGGGAGTACACTGAAGCTTTCTTT. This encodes CASSGRDREYTEAFF.